Given below is one TCR beta chain in context. Its antigen remains unidentified. Base qualities are not recorded, but no much larger clone differs from it by a single base. This specimen comes from a study of T cells in tuberculosis (dated by TCRdb to the late 2010s). Regarding the research as a whole: The study combined CD1B tetramers and high-throughput TCR immunosequencing to characterize T cells specific for the mycobacterial lipid antigen glucose monomycolate (GMM). A South African clinical cohort compared IGRA-negative adolescents, IGRA-positive adolescents with latent tuberculosis and adults with active tuberculosis, more than 9 per group. Study-level results and caveats: Using GEM motif frequencies, a classifier achieved approximately 73% accuracy, whereas a classifier built on the diverse GMM-specific repertoire got to nearly 90% accuracy (AUROC 0.90). Clinical samples were selected based on which cryopreserved specimens were available, and the active tuberculosis cases were adults whereas the controls were adolescents. Shorter CDR3-alpha lengths in active tuberculosis patients partly drove the smaller NN-distances, and the TCR-beta difference was not statistically significant. Compared with IGRA-negative controls, TCR-alpha repertoires from active tuberculosis had smaller mean NN-distances to GMM-specific TCRs, which suggests that these TCRs underwent clonal expansion.

The germline V gene (reference sequence) provides CDR1 GTSNPN and CDR2 SVGIG. The CDR3 runs 15 residues from the cysteine to the phenylalanine. The retained sequence is limited to the CDR3, 45 bases, with the frame set at the first base. Trimming takes 1 base from V and 4 bases from J, and the germline ends sit 16 bases apart. At study entry, adolescents were screened for latent tuberculosis infection by tuberculin skin test and QuantiFERON-TB GOLD In-Tube IGRA. Immunosequencing was performed on unsorted cryopreserved PBMC and covered roughly 100,000 T cells per clinical donor on average. Eleven high schools in the Worcester region of the Western Cape, South Africa, served as enrollment sites for adolescents aged 12 to 18 years. Around 10 M. tuberculosis-infected adolescents and around ten uninfected adolescents, matched for age and sex, were selected. Adolescent PBMC were isolated from freshly drawn heparinized blood by density centrifugation and cryopreserved.

The immunoSEQ multiplex PCR assay was used to generate TCR libraries, with TCR-beta and/or TCR-alpha/delta assays applied to each sample. The Illumina high-throughput platform was used to sequence the amplified TCR libraries. The paper's processing steps were these. Clustering and dimensionality reduction relied on pairwise TCRdist distances among GMM-specific receptors from T cells that were either sorted ex vivo or expanded in vitro. Each clinical repertoire was assigned a mean NN-distance score, defined as the average TCRdist to the nearest 10% of tetramer-positive reference sequences. GEM TCR motif frequency was computed as the fraction of unique TCRs matching known GEM sequences by V/J usage and CDR3 length. Active tuberculosis was classified by linear discriminant analysis with leave-one-out cross-validation, implemented in scikit-learn. Not all clones reach the TCRdb copy of this immuneACCESS table, which keeps in-frame sequences only. Checked studies attribute under half of the gap to unresolved V genes and leave the rest unexplained. The V and J calls and clone size come from that table; D and trimming were worked out from the DNA. The sample table lists about 45,000 clones, less than 95% of them with a count of one. In total, the top ten clones hold 1.9% of the sample.

The sequence joins TRBV30 to TRBJ1-1; matching of 5 bases hints at TRBD1 as the D gene. Sequencing input: PBMCs. The TCR originated in a donor aged 5 to 30 with latent tuberculosis or without tuberculosis infection. Some clones in this sample may be carry-over from other donors' samples. Here the CDR3 is given as CAWSGPGGRGTEAFF. The nucleotide sequence reads TGTGCCTGGAGTGGCCCCGGGGGTCGGGGCACTGAAGCTTTCTTT.